This is a list of T cell receptor beta chains from one sample in a study of Ad26.COV2.S vaccination and SARS-CoV-2 variants. The method was immunoSEQ multiplex PCR; TCRdb's version includes in-frame clones alone and lacks a portion of them. The sample has a few hundred thousand clones, 83% seen once. The starting material was peripheral blood, obtained in a trial of Ad26.COV2.S vaccine versus placebo. The receptors come from a person aged 18 to 65 who received the Ad26.COV2.S COVID-19 vaccine or a placebo. Each CDR3 is given without its conserved first and last residue. For some rows the clone size is stated as once, few or many, or as a class when expanded; others skip it.

V,size,J,CDR3
TRBV15,NA,TRBJ2-5,ATSRDYTTSGRQETQY
TRBV19,NA,TRBJ2-7,ASSMGTPTYEQY
TRBV11-2,once,TRBJ2-7,ASSLDSGRPLEQY
TRBV6-5,NA,TRBJ1-1,ASSYRQAVNTEAF
TRBV5-6,NA,TRBJ2-3,ASSSPRRTTDTQY
TRBV5-1,NA,TRBJ2-2,ASSLHRGDQYNTGELF
TRBV5-1,few,TRBJ1-6,ASSLGQEGFPLH
TRBV19,NA,TRBJ1-3,ASSPPGGRLFSGNTIY
TRBV6-5,NA,TRBJ1-1,ASRRQGSTEAF
TRBV7-2,once,TRBJ2-7,ASSSVTSSYEQY
TRBV29-1,NA,TRBJ1-1,SVENQGTHTEAF
TRBV6-5,NA,TRBJ2-7,ASRPGISYEQY
TRBV7-3,NA,TRBJ1-5,ASRPKDRGIGQPQH
TRBV5-1,NA,TRBJ2-7,ASSSRTSGLSSYEQY
TRBV7-9,NA,TRBJ2-1,ASSLGASYNEQF
TRBV12-5,NA,TRBJ1-1,ASGYNTEAF
TRBV19,NA,TRBJ2-3,ASSLTELLDTQY
TRBV4-1,NA,TRBJ2-1,ASSQPPGGIKYNEQF
TRBV7-9,NA,TRBJ1-4,ASSLGDSSTNEKLF
TRBV2,NA,TRBJ2-7,ASSETRQGTYEQY
TRBV11-2,NA,TRBJ2-7,ASSSLRALREQY
TRBV5-1,few,TRBJ1-4,ASSRHGQGFDEKLF
TRBV30,NA,TRBJ2-1,AWSPSTSGRLPNNEQF
TRBV3-1/TRBV3-2,NA,TRBJ2-7,ASSQDLAGGPRGQY
TRBV19,NA,TRBJ1-2,ASSKREGRKLSYT
TRBV6-5,NA,TRBJ1-2,ASSKGQGRGGYT
TRBV21-1,NA,TRBJ2-7,ASSLRAGRSYEQY
TRBV9,NA,TRBJ2-3,ASSVSGSLVNTQY
TRBV2,once,TRBJ1-5,ASSRDTNQPQH
TRBV3-1/TRBV3-2,NA,TRBJ2-5,ASSFTKRKGETQY
TRBV19,few,TRBJ2-7,ASSIVGFDEQY
TRBV19,NA,TRBJ2-1,ASSSSPSYNEQF
TRBV7-8,NA,TRBJ2-1,ASTLGTASLGEQF
TRBV13,NA,TRBJ2-3,ASSIQGITDTQY
TRBV19,NA,TRBJ1-6,ASSMVATYNSPLH